This record covers a single T cell receptor (beta chain). TCRdb's copy holds only in-frame clones and misses some; the assay was immunoSEQ multiplex PCR. The sample includes over 85,000 clones, over 85% of them seen just once. This sample was included in a study of Tregs in tolerant kidney transplant recipients. CDR1 and CDR2 from the germline V gene are SGHNT and YYREEE (reference sequence). The V and J ends lost 0 bases and 3 bases, in that order; junction bases with no gene match: 1. The CDR3 is 14 residues long. The receptor comes from a human donor who received a combined kidney and bone marrow transplant. This sample comprised CD4+ T cells from blood, obtained before the transplant. The chain couples TRBV5-4 to TRBJ1-2, with TRBD1 matching over 8 bases. CDR3 bases: TGTGCCAGCAGCTTGGTGGGACAGGACTATGGCTACACCTTC. Its protein product is CASSLVGQDYGYTF.